The next 6 T cell receptor beta chains were all read from a single sample in a study of shared clonotypes between healthy human individuals. The table came from immunoSEQ multiplex PCR; TCRdb's copy has only in-frame clones and leaves some out. This sample has under 1,900,000 clones, with less than 99% found just once. The material sequenced was naive CD4+ T cells sorted from blood. The subset: CD45RA+ positively selected. These receptors were taken from a man aged 25 to 40 in good health.

The chain combines TRBV4-3 with TRBJ2-7, with 7 bases that match TRBD1. The V and J ends lost 0 bases and 3 bases, in that order; junction bases with no gene match: 2. The CDR3 runs to 14 residues. Germline CDR1 reads LGHNA; CDR2 reads YSLEER. The CDR3, as DNA: TGCGCCAGCAGCCAAGAACAGGGGATCTACGAGCAGTACTTC. Protein sequence: CASSQEQGIYEQYF.

V usage is TRBV10-3 and J usage is TRBJ1-2; 8 bases are shared with TRBD1. The CDR3 runs to 17 residues. After removal of 4 bases from V and 7 bases from J, the junction contained 17 bases not matched to a gene. Germline V gives CDR1 ENHRY, CDR2 SYGVKD. This CDR3 reads CAISVKAGGASGSGYTF. For the CDR3, the DNA is TGTGCCATCAGTGTCAAGGCAGGGGGCGCGTCGGGCTCTGGCTACACCTTC.

The chain employs TRBV7-2 and TRBJ1-1, with D hard to call. V was trimmed by 3 bases and J by 1 base, leaving 12 bases between them. The CDR3 sequence is 15 residues long. The germline V gene has CDR1 SGHTA and CDR2 FQGNSA. CDR3 sequence reads: CASSFSGSKNTEAFF. DNA for the CDR3: TGTGCCAGCAGCTTCTCAGGTAGTAAGAACACTGAAGCTTTCTTT.

The V and J genes are TRBV6-1 and TRBJ2-2, with 9 bases aligning to TRBD1. Germline CDR1 is MNHNS and CDR2 is SASEGT. The CDR3 length is 14 residues. V shed 5 bases and J 3 bases; nucleotides not matched to a gene: 1. CDR3: CASSWTGDTGELFF. The CDR3 region has the DNA TGTGCCAGCAGTTGGACAGGGGACACCGGGGAGCTGTTTTTT.

This chain uses TRBV7-6 with TRBJ1-5; D is undetermined. The V and J ends lost 3 bases and 1 base respectively, with 16 bases between them. The CDR3 totals 17 residues. In germline, CDR1 is SGHVS, CDR2 FNYEAQ. The CDR3 sequence is CASSLNSATLSNQPQHF. CDR3 nucleotide sequence: TGTGCCAGCAGCTTGAACTCGGCGACACTAAGCAATCAGCCCCAGCATTTT.

This chain's CDR3 is CASSYNRDYGYTF. The CDR3 DNA reads as TGTGCCAGCAGTTACAACAGGGACTATGGCTACACCTTC. The J gene is TRBJ1-2, the V gene TRBV6-5; TRBD1 might be the D (6 bases). With 2 bases removed from V and 3 bases from J, the gap between germline ends came to 7 bases. Germline V gives CDR1 MNHEY, CDR2 SVGAGI. CDR3 size: 13 residues.